Here is one TCR beta chain with its context. Assay used: immunoSEQ multiplex PCR; TCRdb lists only in-frame clones, some missing. Of roughly 120,000 clones listed, 82% are singletons. Time point indicated: baseline pretreatment blood. Treatment: 15 Gy SBRT to primary tumor, nephrectomy 4 weeks later. Serial blood draws occurred at baseline and 2 and 4 weeks post-SBRT. V was cut by 5 bases and J by 9 bases, with 14 bases left in between. The germline V gene encodes CDR1 SGHTA and CDR2 FQGTGA. The CDR3 totals 13 residues. The data were obtained in a study of radiation and T cells in renal cell carcinoma. The chain joins TRBV7-3 to TRBJ2-1, with TRBD1 as a possible D gene (6 bases). The source was blood, collected from a patient whose treatment included radiotherapy and nephrectomy. The clonotype originates from a woman aged 55-70 years with renal cell carcinoma. This CDR3 is CASSQQGVGEQFF. The CDR3 DNA is TGTGCCAGCAGCCAACAGGGCGTGGGTGAGCAGTTCTTC.